This paragraph covers one TCR beta chain sequence. Its antigen remains unidentified. The entry originates in a study of CD8+CD57+ T cells in acquired aplastic anemia. The use of genomic DNA as template underpinned the TCR beta VDJ and CDR3 profiling. TCRdb re-called the reads through MiXCR, storing one row per CDR3 protein. This table holds approximately 170,000 distinct CDR3 sequences, around 59% found once. Study results and caveats: Researchers reported that CD8+ Simpson's diversity was not significantly different in patients versus controls.

V gave up 5 bases and J gave up 8 bases; unmatched junction bases: 7. CDR3 length: 15 amino acids. Germline V gene sequence: CDR1 SGHTA, CDR2 FQGNSA. This TCR came from a human donor in good health, serving as a control. The sample consisted of sorted CD4+, CD8+, or CD8+CD57+ T cells (not recorded which) from PBMCs. The chain has TRBV7-2 and TRBJ2-1, with TRBD2 identical over 12 bases. This CDR3 reads CASSPLAGGYYEQFF. DNA for the CDR3: TGTGCCAGCAGCCCACTAGCGGGGGGTTACTATGAGCAGTTCTTC. The complete variable domain, with remaining parts taken from reference TRBV7-2 and TRBJ2-1, reads GAGVSQSPSNKVTEKGKDVELRCDPISGHTALYWYRQSLGQGLEFLIYFQGNSAPDKSGLPSDRFSAERTGGSVSTLTIQRTQQEDSAVYLCASSPLAGGYYEQFFGPGTRLTVL.